The present TCR beta chain was sequenced within a study of shared clonotypes between healthy human individuals. Germline CDR1 reads SQVTM; CDR2 reads ANQGSEA. This CDR3 has 13 residues. Trimming left V 7 bases short and J 1 base short, with 10 bases between. The table came from immunoSEQ multiplex PCR; TCRdb's copy has only in-frame clones and leaves some out. Seen here are 2.3 million or so clones, 93% observed once, and the top ten hold 0.39%. The sequence came from a man aged 18 to 30 in good health. Some clones in this sample may be carry-over from other donors' samples. The chain links TRBV29-1 to TRBJ2-2; D is possibly TRBD1 (6 bases). Sequencing used naive CD4+ T cells from PBMCs. Sample subset: CD45RA+ positively selected. This CDR3 is CSGGGQNTGELFF. In DNA form, the CDR3 reads TGCAGCGGAGGGGGACAGAACACCGGGGAGCTGTTTTTT.